This T cell receptor beta chain was recovered during a study of shared clonotypes between healthy human individuals (dated by TCRdb to the early 2020s). Study-wide context: A few men and a couple of women, aged 18 to 49 years, made up the cohort. Blood TCR repertoires of a handful of healthy adults were deeply sequenced to estimate repertoire size and the extent of clonotype sharing between individuals. Leukapheresis yielded between about 0.9 and 9.5 billion PBMCs per donor. Different laboratories and diverse techniques were used to prepare libraries and sequence TCR repertoires, to increase sequencing depth and limit assay-specific biases.

The donors were healthy, HIV-negative adults who had no recently reported acute infections or vaccinations. All donors were Caucasian adults living in Nashville, Tennessee, USA. For unsorted samples, tens of millions of PBMCs were counted, and genomic DNA was extracted using the QIAamp DNA Blood Mini kit. Blood was collected by leukapheresis, and PBMCs were isolated by Ficoll-Histopaque density gradient centrifugation and then cryopreserved in liquid nitrogen vapor phase. As for this clone: Its cognate antigen has yet to be identified. One base away there is no much larger clone; base qualities are not given.

The germline V and J ends show losses of 5 bases and 0 bases respectively, and no gene match explains 8 bases of the junction. CDR1 and CDR2, per the germline V gene, are LGHNT and FRNRAP. There are 16 amino acids in the CDR3, from cysteine to phenylalanine inclusive. The retained sequence is limited to the CDR3, 48 bases, with the frame set at the first base. The paper's findings and limits, for the study overall: Based on pairwise subsampling, the degree of clonotype sharing among donors was expected to be affected by sequencing depth. The genetic and exposure-history diversity represented was limited by the small number of donors. Sampling was restricted to blood, and TCR repertoires in tissues likely differ from the TCR repertoires found in blood.

TCR CDR3 regions were amplified from genomic DNA by multiplex PCR using the deep immunoSEQ assay. For each cell subset, the extracted genomic DNA was distributed evenly across all wells of several immunoSEQ 96-well plates, and each plate served as one replicate. Each replicate PCR for unsorted PBMC received around 330 ng genomic DNA, equal to 30,000 to 35,000 T cell genomes. Ten immunoSEQ deep assay plates were used to sequence unsorted PBMC genomic DNA. Purified libraries were measured with a Qubit 3.0 fluorometer, size-checked on a Bioanalyzer 2100, and measured again with the KAPA Library Quantification kit. Each immunoSEQ 96-well plate was sequenced on its own single-read 150-cycle Illumina NextSeq 550 flow cell. The authors processed their data as follows. Because the immunoSEQ output included only junctional sequences and no quality scores, the filtering could not be the same as the filtering used for full-length reads. Sequences were annotated with PyIR, a Python wrapper for IgBLAST v1.9, and V/J genes and CDR3 were assigned using IMGT germline references. Reads were filtered out if the reads had weak V/J assignments (E-value above 1e-6), no CDR3, stop codons, out-of-frame junctions, or ambiguous translated residues. A V3J clonotype was defined by an identical inferred V gene, J gene, and CDR3 amino acid sequence. The percentage overlap between two repertoires was calculated by dividing the number of shared unique clonotypes by the size of the smaller repertoire. Three approaches were used to assess repertoire richness: RTK rarefaction, the Chao1 estimator, and Recon v2.1 estimates of unobserved clonotypes. This immuneACCESS table, as held by TCRdb, lists in-frame sequences with V and J called but not all clones. Of the missing ones, under half trace to an unresolved V gene in checked studies; the others have no known cause. The DNA gave D and trimming, while V, J and clone size come from that table. This sample holds approximately 480,000 clones; roughly 79% were observed only once. Around 12% of the sample goes to the ten largest clones.

The sequence was collected from a woman between 35 and 50 years old in good health. Some clones in this sample may be carry-over from other donors' samples. Sequences were obtained from PBMCs. The V gene is TRBV12-5 and the J gene is TRBJ2-3; 7 nucleotides in the junction match TRBD1. The DNA reads TGTGCTAGTGGTGCTGGGACAGACCCTAGCACAGATACGCAGTATTTT. Translated, this is CASGAGTDPSTDTQYF.